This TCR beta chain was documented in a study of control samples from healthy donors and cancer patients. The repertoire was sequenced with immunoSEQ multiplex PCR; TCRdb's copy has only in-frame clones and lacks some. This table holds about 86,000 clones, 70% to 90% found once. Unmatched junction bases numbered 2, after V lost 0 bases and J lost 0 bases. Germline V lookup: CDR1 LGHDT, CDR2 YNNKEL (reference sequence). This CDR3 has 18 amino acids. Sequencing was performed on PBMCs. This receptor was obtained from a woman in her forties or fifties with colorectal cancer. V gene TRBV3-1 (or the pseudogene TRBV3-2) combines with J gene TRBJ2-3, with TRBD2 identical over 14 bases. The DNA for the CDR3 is TGTGCCAGCAGCCAAGATCGACTAGCGGGGGGGAGCACAGATACGCAGTATTTT. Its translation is CASSQDRLAGGSTDTQYF.